This TCR beta chain comes out of a study of CD8 T cells in ankylosing spondylitis. Whole-study results and caveats: Ankylosing spondylitis blood seemed to carry a telltale TCR beta motif made of about 8 highly homologous variants. The disease-linked clones had a CD8+ phenotype and low blood frequencies.

There are many counts of this clonotype. Its antigen is not known. Using its own MiXCR run on the 5' RACE reads, TCRdb lists one record per CDR3 protein. The repertoire holds fewer than 550,000 distinct CDR3 sequences, approximately 5.3% seen once, with approximately 4% in the top ten. The material sequenced was blood, either unsorted or a sorted T cell fraction (not recorded which). This TCR was sampled from a male donor with ankylosing spondylitis.

Written as DNA, the CDR3 is TGTGCCAGCAGCTTAAGTCAGGGGGTCTCCTACGAGCAGTACTTC. Protein: CASSLSQGVSYEQYF. The chain links TRBV7-9 to TRBJ2-7, with 7 bases aligning to TRBD1. Germline V gene lookup returns CDR1 SEHNR and CDR2 FQNEAQ (reference sequence). J lost 0 bases, V lost 2 bases, and 4 bases had no gene match. CDR3 size: 15 residues.